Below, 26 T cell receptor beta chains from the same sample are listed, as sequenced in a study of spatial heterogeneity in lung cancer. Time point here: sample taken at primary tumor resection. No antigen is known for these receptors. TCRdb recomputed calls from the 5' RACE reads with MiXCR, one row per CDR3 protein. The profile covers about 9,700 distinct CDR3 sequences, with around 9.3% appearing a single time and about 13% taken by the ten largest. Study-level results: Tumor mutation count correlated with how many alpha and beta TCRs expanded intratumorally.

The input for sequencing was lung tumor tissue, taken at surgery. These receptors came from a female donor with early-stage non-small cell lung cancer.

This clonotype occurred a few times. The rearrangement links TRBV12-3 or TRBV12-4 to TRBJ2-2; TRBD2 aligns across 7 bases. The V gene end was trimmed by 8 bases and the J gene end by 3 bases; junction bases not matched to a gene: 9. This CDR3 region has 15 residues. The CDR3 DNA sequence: TGTGCCAGCGGCCGGGACTATAGGTACACCGGGGAGCTGTTTTTT. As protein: CASGRDYRYTGELFF.

The CDR3 spells CSVPEGPQHF. The CDR3 DNA sequence: TGCAGCGTCCCGGAAGGGCCCCAGCATTTT. J is TRBJ1-5 and V is TRBV29-1; D ambiguous. The CDR3 is made up of 10 amino acids. Per the germline V gene, CDR1 is SQVTM and CDR2 is ANQGSEA. The V gene lost 6 bases and the J gene lost 9 bases, with 9 bases spanning the gap.

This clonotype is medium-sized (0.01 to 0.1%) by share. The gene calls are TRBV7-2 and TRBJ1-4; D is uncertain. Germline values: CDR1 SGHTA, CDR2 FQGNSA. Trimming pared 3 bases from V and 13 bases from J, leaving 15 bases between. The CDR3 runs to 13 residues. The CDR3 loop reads CASSFLRASTLFF. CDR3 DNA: TGTGCCAGCAGCTTTCTTCGGGCGTCGACACTGTTTTTT.

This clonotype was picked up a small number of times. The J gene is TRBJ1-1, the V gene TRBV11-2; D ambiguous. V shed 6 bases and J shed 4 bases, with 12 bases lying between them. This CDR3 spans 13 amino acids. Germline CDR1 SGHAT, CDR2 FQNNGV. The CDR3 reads CASSVGRRTEAFF. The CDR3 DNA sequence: TGTGCCAGCAGTGTAGGCAGGCGCACTGAAGCTTTCTTT.

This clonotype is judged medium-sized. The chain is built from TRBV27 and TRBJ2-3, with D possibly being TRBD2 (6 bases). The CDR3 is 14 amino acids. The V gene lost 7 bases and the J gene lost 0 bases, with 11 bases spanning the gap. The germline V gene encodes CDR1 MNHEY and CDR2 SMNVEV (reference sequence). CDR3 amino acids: CASNPGLSTDTQYF. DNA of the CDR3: TGTGCCAGCAATCCGGGACTGAGCACAGATACGCAGTATTTT.

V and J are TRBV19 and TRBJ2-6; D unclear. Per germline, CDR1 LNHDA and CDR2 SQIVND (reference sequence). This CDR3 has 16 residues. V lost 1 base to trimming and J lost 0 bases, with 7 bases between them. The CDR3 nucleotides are TGTGCCAGTAGTATAGTCGCCAGCTCTGGGGCCAACGTCCTGACTTTC. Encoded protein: CASSIVASSGANVLTF.

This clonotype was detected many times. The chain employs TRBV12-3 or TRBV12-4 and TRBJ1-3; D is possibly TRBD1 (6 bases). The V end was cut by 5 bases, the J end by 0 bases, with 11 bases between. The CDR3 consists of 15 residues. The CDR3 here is CASSQDSASGNTIYF. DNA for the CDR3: TGTGCCAGCAGTCAGGACAGCGCCTCTGGAAACACCATATATTTT.

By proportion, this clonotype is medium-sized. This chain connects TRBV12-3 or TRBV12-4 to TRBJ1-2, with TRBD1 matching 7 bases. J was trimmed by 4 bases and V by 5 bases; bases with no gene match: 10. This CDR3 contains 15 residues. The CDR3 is CASSPSTGILYGYTF. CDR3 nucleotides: TGTGCCAGCAGTCCGTCGACAGGGATACTCTATGGCTACACCTTC.

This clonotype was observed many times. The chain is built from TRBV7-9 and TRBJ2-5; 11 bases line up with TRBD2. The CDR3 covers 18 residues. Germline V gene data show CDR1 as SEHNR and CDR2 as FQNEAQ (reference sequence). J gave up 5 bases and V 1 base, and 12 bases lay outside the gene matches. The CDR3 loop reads CASSLGLAGRTQWETQYF. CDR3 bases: TGTGCCAGCAGCTTAGGACTAGCGGGGAGAACGCAGTGGGAGACCCAGTACTTC.

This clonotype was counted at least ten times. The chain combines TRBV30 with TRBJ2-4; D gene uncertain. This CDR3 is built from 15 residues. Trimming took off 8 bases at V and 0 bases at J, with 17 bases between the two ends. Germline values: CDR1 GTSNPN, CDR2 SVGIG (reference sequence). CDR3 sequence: CAGEIPSLAKNIQYF. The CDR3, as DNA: TGTGCCGGCGAGATTCCATCCTTAGCCAAAAACATTCAGTACTTC. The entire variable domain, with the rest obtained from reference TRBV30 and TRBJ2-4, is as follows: SQTIHQWPATLVQPVGSPLSLECTVEGTSNPNLYWYRQAAGRGLQLLFYSVGIGQISSEVPQNLSASRPQDRQFILSSKKLLLSDSGFYLCAGEIPSLAKNIQYFGAGTRLSVL.

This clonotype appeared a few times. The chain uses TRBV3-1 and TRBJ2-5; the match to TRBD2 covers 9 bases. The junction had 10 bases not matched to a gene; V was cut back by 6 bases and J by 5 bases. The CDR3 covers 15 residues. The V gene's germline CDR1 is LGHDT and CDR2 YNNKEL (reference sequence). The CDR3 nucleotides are TGTGCCAGCAGGAGACTAGCGGATTCTGGGGAGACCCAGTACTTC. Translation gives CASRRLADSGETQYF.

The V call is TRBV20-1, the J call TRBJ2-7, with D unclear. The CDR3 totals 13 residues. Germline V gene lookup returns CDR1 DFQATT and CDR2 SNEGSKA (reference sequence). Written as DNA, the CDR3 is TGCAGCGCCACCTCCCCCGAGTGGTTCGAGCAGTACTTC. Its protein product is CSATSPEWFEQYF.

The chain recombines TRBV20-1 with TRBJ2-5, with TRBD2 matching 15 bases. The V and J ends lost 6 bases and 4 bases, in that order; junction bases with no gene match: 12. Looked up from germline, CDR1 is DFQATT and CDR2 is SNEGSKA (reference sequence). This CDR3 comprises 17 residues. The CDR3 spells CSASPGLAGGPRETQYF. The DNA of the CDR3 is TGCAGTGCGTCTCCGGGACTAGCGGGGGGCCCCCGAGAGACCCAGTACTTC.

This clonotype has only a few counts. The DNA of the CDR3 is TGCAGCGTTGGGACGGGTGGGAGGACTGAAGCTTTCTTT. Translated, it gives CSVGTGGRTEAFF. The V gene is TRBV29-1, the J gene TRBJ1-1; the D is unclear. CDR1 SQVTM and CDR2 ANQGSEA come from the germline V gene. V was pared by 4 bases and J by 5 bases, with 14 bases between. The CDR3 spans 13 residues.

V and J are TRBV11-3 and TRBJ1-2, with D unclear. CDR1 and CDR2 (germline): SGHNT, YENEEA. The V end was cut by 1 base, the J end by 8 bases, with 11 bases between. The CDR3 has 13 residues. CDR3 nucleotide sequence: TGTGCCAGCAGCTTAGGGAATTCTGGAGGCTACACCTTC. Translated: CASSLGNSGGYTF.

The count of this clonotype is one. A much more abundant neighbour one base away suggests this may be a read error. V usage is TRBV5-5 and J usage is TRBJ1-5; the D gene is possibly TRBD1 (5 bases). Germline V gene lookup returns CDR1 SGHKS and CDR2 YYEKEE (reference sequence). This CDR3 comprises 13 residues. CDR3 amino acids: CASSLQGGQPQDF. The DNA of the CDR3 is TGTGCCAGCAGCTTGCAGGGAGGGCAGCCCCAGGATTTT. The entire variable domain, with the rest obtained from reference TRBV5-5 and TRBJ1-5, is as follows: DAGVTQSPTHLIKTRGQQVTLRCSPISGHKSVSWYQQVLGQGPQFIFQYYEKEERGRGNFPDRFSARQFPNYSSELNVNALLLGDSALYLCASSLQGGQPQDFGDGTRLSIL.

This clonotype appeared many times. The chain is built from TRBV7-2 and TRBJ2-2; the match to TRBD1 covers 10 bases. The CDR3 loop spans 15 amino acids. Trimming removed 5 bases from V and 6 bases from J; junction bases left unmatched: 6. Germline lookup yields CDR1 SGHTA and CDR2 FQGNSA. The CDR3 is CASSKRQGAAGELFF. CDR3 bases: TGTGCCAGCAGCAAACGACAGGGGGCGGCCGGGGAGCTGTTTTTT.

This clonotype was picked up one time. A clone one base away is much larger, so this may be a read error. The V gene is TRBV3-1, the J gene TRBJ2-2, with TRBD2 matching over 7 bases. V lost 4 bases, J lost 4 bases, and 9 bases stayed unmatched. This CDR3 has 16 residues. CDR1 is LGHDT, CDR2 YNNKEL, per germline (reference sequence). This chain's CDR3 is CASSLWDGRSTGELFF. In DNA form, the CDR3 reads TGTGCCAGCAGCCTTTGGGACGGGAGGAGCACCGGGGAGCTGTTTTTT.

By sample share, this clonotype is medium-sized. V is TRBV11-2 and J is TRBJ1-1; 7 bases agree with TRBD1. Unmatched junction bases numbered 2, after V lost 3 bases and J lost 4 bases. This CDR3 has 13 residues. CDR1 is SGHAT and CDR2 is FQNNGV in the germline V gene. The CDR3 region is CASSLSGGTEAFF. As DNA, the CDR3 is TGTGCCAGCAGCTTGTCAGGGGGCACTGAAGCTTTCTTT.

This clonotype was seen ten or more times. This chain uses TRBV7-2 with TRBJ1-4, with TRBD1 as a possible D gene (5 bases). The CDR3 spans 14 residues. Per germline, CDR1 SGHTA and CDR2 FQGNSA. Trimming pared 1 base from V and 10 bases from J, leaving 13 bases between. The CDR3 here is CASSLVGGGGKLFF. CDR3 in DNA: TGTGCCAGCAGCTTAGTCGGTGGGGGAGGAAAACTGTTTTTT.

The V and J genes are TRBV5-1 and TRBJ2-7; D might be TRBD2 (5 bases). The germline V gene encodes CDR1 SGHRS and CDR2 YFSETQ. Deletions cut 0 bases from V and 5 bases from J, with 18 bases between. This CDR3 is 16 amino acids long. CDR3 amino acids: CASSLEPGGYLHEQYF. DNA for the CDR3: TGCGCCAGCAGCTTGGAGCCCGGAGGATATCTTCACGAGCAGTACTTC.

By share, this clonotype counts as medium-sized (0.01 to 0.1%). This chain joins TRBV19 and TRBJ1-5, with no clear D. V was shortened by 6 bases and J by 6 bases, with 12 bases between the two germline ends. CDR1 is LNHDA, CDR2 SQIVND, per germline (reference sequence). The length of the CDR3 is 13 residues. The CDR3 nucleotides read TGTGCCAGTAGAGGGCGAGGACGTCAGCCCCAGCATTTT. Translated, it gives CASRGRGRQPQHF.

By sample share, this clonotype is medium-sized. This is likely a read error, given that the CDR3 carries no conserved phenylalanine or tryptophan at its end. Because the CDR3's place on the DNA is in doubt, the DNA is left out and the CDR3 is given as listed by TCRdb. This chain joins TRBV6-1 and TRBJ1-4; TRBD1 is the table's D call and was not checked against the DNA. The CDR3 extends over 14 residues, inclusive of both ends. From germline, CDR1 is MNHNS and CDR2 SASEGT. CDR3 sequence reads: CASSSGTGDLPRVV.

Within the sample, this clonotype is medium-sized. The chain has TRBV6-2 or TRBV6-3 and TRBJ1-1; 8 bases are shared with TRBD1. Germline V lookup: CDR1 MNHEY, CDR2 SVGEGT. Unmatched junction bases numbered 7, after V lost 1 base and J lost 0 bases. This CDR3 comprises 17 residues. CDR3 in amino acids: CASSYFGQGGLNTEAFF. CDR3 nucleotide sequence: TGTGCCAGCAGTTACTTCGGACAGGGAGGACTGAACACTGAAGCTTTCTTT.

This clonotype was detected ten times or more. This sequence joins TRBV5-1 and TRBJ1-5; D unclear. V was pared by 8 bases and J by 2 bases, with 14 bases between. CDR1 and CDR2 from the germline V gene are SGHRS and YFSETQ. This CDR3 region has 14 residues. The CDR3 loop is CASSTGDGNQPQHF. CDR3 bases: TGCGCCAGTTCCACCGGTGATGGCAATCAGCCCCAGCATTTT. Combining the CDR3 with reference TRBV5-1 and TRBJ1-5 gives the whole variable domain KAGVTQTPRYLIKTRGQQVTLSCSPISGHRSVSWYQQTPGQGLQFLFEYFSETQRNKGNFPGRFSGRQFSNSRSEMNVSTLELGDSALYLCASSTGDGNQPQHFGDGTRLSIL.

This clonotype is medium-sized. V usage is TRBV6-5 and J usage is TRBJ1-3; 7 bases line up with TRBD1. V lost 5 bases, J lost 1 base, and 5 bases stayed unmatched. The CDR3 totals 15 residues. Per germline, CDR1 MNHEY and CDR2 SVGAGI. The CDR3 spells CASSAKGASGNTIYF. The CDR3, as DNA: TGTGCCAGCAGTGCCAAGGGGGCTTCTGGAAACACCATATATTTT.